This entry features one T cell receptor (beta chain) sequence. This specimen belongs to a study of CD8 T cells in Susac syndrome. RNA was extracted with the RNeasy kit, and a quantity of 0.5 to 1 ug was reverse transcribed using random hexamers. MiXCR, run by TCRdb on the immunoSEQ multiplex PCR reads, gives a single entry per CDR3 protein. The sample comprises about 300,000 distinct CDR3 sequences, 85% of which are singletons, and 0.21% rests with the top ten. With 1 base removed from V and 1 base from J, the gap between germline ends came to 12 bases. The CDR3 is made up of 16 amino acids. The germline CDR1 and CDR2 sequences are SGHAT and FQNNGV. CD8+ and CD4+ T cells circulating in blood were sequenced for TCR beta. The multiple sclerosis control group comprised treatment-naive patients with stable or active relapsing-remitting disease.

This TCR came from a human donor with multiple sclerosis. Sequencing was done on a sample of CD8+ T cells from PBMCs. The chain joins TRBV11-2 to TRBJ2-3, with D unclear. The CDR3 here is CASSLGLGPGTDTQYF. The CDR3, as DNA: TGTGCCAGCAGCTTAGGTCTAGGCCCCGGCACAGATACGCAGTATTTT.